This T cell receptor (beta chain) was sequenced for a study of cytomegalovirus exposure and HLA in healthy donors. The CDR3 covers 12 residues. The V end lost 5 bases, the J end lost 8 bases, and 12 bases lay between the germline ends. The germline CDR1 and CDR2 sequences are MNHEY and SVGAGI. The PCR made use of 60 Vbeta and 13 Jbeta primers. TCRdb keeps only in-frame clones here, not all; method: immunoSEQ multiplex PCR. The repertoire table contains 130,000 or so clones. The sequence derives from a woman aged 18-29 years in good health and CMV-seronegative. The sample consisted of PBMCs. The J gene is TRBJ1-1, the V gene TRBV6-5; D may be TRBD1 (5 bases). CDR3 bases: TGTGCCAGCAGTAATGGACATTCCGAAGCTTTCTTT. Amino acids: CASSNGHSEAFF.